Each of the 23 T cell receptor beta chains below was sequenced from the same sample in a study of OX40 agonist ivuxolimab in advanced cancers. The library was obtained by the immunoSEQ multiplex PCR assay. In its TCRdb copy, this immuneACCESS table keeps in-frame sequences only and misses some clones. Where compared with another copy, unresolved V genes explain less than half of these, and the others have no known cause. The sample table contains under 140,000 clones; only one count was recorded for about 92% of them. Jointly, the top ten make up 0.27% of the sample. The source material was CD4+ or CD8+ T cells sorted from blood, sampled in a trial of the OX40 agonist ivuxolimab. These TCRs come from an adult with an advanced solid tumor such as melanoma, head and neck, liver or kidney cancer.

This sequence joins TRBV6-5 and TRBJ1-1; no definite D call. V was trimmed by 0 bases and J by 1 base, leaving 9 bases between them. The CDR3 runs 15 residues. Germline assignment: CDR1 MNHEY and CDR2 SVGAGI. CDR3 bases: TGTGCCAGCAGTTACTCATATCCTCGGAACACTGAAGCTTTCTTT. Its protein product is CASSYSYPRNTEAFF.

A single count supports this clone. J is TRBJ1-4 and V is TRBV28, with a possible D match to TRBD1 (5 bases). In germline, CDR1 is MDHEN, CDR2 SYDVKM. V was shortened by 6 bases and J by 7 bases, with 18 bases between the two germline ends. This CDR3 is 15 amino acids long. The CDR3 spells CASRYGRNRSEKLFF. The DNA of the CDR3 is TGTGCCAGCAGGTACGGACGCAACAGGAGTGAAAAACTGTTTTTT.

As for this clone: In the same sample, other DNA sequences code for this CDR3. The V and J genes are TRBV28 and TRBJ1-2; D gene uncertain. The CDR3 has 13 amino acids. Trimming left V 2 bases short and J 0 bases short, with 4 bases between. Germline-derived CDR1 and CDR2 are MDHEN and SYDVKM. The CDR3 reads CASSLGANYGYTF. DNA for the CDR3: TGTGCCAGCAGTTTAGGGGCTAACTATGGCTACACCTTC.

The chain employs TRBV6-5 and TRBJ1-6; D may be TRBD1 (5 bases). This CDR3 has 14 residues. The germline CDR1 and CDR2 sequences are MNHEY and SVGAGI. V lost 10 bases and J lost 10, with 20 bases in between. CDR3 nucleotides: TGTGCCAACCCCTGGGGGAAGCGATCATCACCCCTCCACTTT. Its protein is CANPWGKRSSPLHF.

The chain links TRBV4-2 to TRBJ2-7; TRBD2 aligns across 9 bases. Germline V lookup: CDR1 LGHNA, CDR2 YNFKEQ. V was clipped by 4 bases and J by 7 bases; unmatched bases: 5. CDR3 size: 13 residues. The CDR3 bases are TGTGCCAGCAGCCTAGCGGGGGAGGATGAGCAGTACTTC. It is translated as CASSLAGEDEQYF.

Comments on this clone: Mismatch with germline at one junction end may stem from a read error. The chain combines TRBV2 with TRBJ1-2, with D uncertain. The germline V gene encodes CDR1 SNHLY and CDR2 FYNNEI. The length of the CDR3 is 13 residues. In DNA, the CDR3 is TGTGCCAGCAGCGAAGACGGGTACTATGGCTACACCTTC. The encoded protein is CASSEDGYYGYTF.

The genes are TRBV30 and TRBJ2-1, with TRBD2 as a possible D gene (5 bases). V gave up 3 bases and J gave up 6 bases, with 12 bases separating them. This CDR3 spans 13 amino acids. Germline values: CDR1 GTSNPN, CDR2 SVGIG (reference sequence). The DNA for the CDR3 is TGTGCCTGGAGGGGAGACTCAGGCAATGAGCAGTTCTTC. This codes for CAWRGDSGNEQFF.

This clone occurred once. The rearrangement joins TRBV30 to TRBJ1-4; D gene ambiguous. V was pared by 0 bases and J by 0 bases, with 8 bases between. CDR3 length equals 15 residues. Germline V gene data show CDR1 as GTSNPN and CDR2 as SVGIG (reference sequence). The CDR3 DNA reads TGTGCCTGGAGTGTACAGCGGACAACTAATGAAAAACTGTTTTTT. Its protein is CAWSVQRTTNEKLFF.

A single count supports this clone. This chain uses TRBV11-1 with TRBJ2-1, with D possibly being TRBD1 (5 bases). With 5 bases removed from V and 0 bases from J, the gap between germline ends came to 11 bases. The CDR3 has 15 residues. Germline values: CDR1 SGHAT, CDR2 FQDESV (reference sequence). This CDR3 reads CASSPDRNSYNEQFF. CDR3 sequence (DNA): TGTGCCAGCAGCCCCGACAGAAACTCCTACAATGAGCAGTTCTTC.

CDR3 in amino acids: CASSPGTIGGSEQFF. The CDR3 DNA sequence: TGTGCCAGCAGCCCTGGGACTATCGGCGGGTCTGAGCAGTTCTTC. The genes are TRBV7-2 and TRBJ2-1, with 7 bases matching TRBD2. Trimming removed 5 bases from V and 9 bases from J; junction bases left unmatched: 13. The CDR3 consists of 15 residues. Germline V gene sequence: CDR1 SGHTA, CDR2 FQGNSA.

J is TRBJ2-5 and V is TRBV6-5, with D possibly being TRBD1 (5 bases). Germline CDR1 and CDR2: MNHEY and SVGAGI. V lost 0 bases to trimming and J lost 1 base, with 6 bases between them. The CDR3 is 14 residues long. The CDR3 coding sequence is TGTGCCAGCAGTTACTCGGGGCCCCAAGAGACCCAGTACTTC. Translating gives CASSYSGPQETQYF.

This chain connects TRBV18 to TRBJ1-4; TRBD1 is a possible D gene (6 bases). The CDR3 contains 15 residues. V was pared by 4 bases and J by 0 bases, with 9 bases between. The germline V gene has CDR1 KGHSH and CDR2 LQKENI. CDR3 nucleotide sequence: TGTGCCAGCTCACTTGGACAGACAACTAATGAAAAACTGTTTTTT. This gives the protein CASSLGQTTNEKLFF.

The CDR3 spells CASSPNGMSGNTIYF. The CDR3 DNA follows: TGTGCCAGCTCACCCAACGGAATGTCTGGAAACACCATATATTTT. This chain joins TRBV18 and TRBJ1-3; D is ambiguous. CDR3 length: 15 amino acids. Germline lookup yields CDR1 KGHSH and CDR2 LQKENI. V was cut by 3 bases and J by 1 base, with 10 bases left in between.

The J gene is TRBJ2-2, the V gene TRBV13; 8 nucleotides agree with TRBD2. Germline V gene data show CDR1 as PRHDT and CDR2 as FYEKMQ (reference sequence). With 4 bases clipped from V and 4 bases from J, the junction kept 11 bases outside the gene matches. CDR3 length: 17 residues. The DNA of the CDR3 is TGTGCCAGCAGCTCCCTTAGCGGGACGCGTGTCACCGGGGAGCTGTTTTTT. Translating gives CASSSLSGTRVTGELFF.

The chain has TRBV7-2 and TRBJ2-3; TRBD1 agrees at 7 bases. This CDR3 has 13 amino acids. The J segment lost 9 bases and the V segment lost 2 bases, leaving 5 bases of the junction unmatched. The germline CDR1 and CDR2 sequences are SGHTA and FQGNSA. CDR3 sequence: CASSLQSRGTQYF. The CDR3 DNA is TGTGCCAGCAGCTTACAGTCCAGGGGGACGCAGTATTTT.

V usage is TRBV11-2 and J usage is TRBJ1-3; D ambiguous. Trimming stripped 2 bases from V and 4 bases from J, with 12 bases between. The germline V gene encodes CDR1 SGHAT and CDR2 FQNNGV. This CDR3 region has 15 residues. The DNA for the CDR3 is TGTGCCAGCAGCTTATCGGACGGTGGGGGAAACACCATATATTTT. This gives the protein CASSLSDGGGNTIYF.

The V gene is TRBV15, the J gene TRBJ1-1; the match to TRBD1 covers 7 bases. Trimming took 5 bases from V and 0 from J; bases not matched to a gene: 6. Germline assignment: CDR1 LNHNV and CDR2 YYDKDF (reference sequence). CDR3 length: 15 residues. The CDR3 spells CATSGDSLMNTEAFF. CDR3 in DNA: TGTGCCACCAGCGGGGACAGCCTAATGAACACTGAAGCTTTCTTT. The full variable domain, rest sourced from reference TRBV15 and TRBJ1-1, is DAMVIQNPRYQVTQFGKPVTLSCSQTLNHNVMYWYQQKSSQAPKLLFHYYDKDFNNEADTPDNFQSRRPNTSFCFLDIRSPGLGDTAMYLCATSGDSLMNTEAFFGQGTRLTVV.

The chain couples TRBV10-3 to TRBJ1-1, with a weak D call TRBD1 (5 bases). Germline V gene lookup returns CDR1 ENHRY and CDR2 SYGVKD. The CDR3 spans 13 residues. V was pared by 2 bases and J by 3 bases, with 7 bases between. CDR3 in DNA: TGTGCCATCAGTGAGGGGGGGGACACTGAAGCTTTCTTT. Translated, it gives CAISEGGDTEAFF.

The chain couples TRBV19 to TRBJ2-2; 10 bases fit TRBD2. This CDR3 has 19 residues. V lost 4 bases to trimming and J lost 0 bases; unmatched junction nucleotides: 11. Germline V lookup: CDR1 LNHDA, CDR2 SQIVND (reference sequence). The CDR3 sequence: CASSKTGLAIRANTGELFF. In DNA form, the CDR3 reads TGTGCCAGTAGTAAGACGGGACTAGCGATCCGAGCGAACACCGGGGAGCTGTTTTTT.

The V call is TRBV2, the J call TRBJ2-7, with 8 bases fitting TRBD1. The V segment lost 6 bases and the J segment 2 bases; nucleotides outside the gene matches: 6. Per germline, CDR1 SNHLY and CDR2 FYNNEI. The CDR3 loop spans 14 amino acids. CDR3 sequence (DNA): TGTGCCAGCAGACCCGGGACAGGTGCCTACGAGCAGTACTTC. It codes for CASRPGTGAYEQYF.

The chain joins TRBV7-2 to TRBJ2-1, with 12 bases fitting TRBD2. Germline CDR1 is SGHTA and CDR2 is FQGNSA. The CDR3 has 17 residues. V dropped 3 bases and J dropped 3; count of bases not matched to a gene: 6. The CDR3 loop is CASSFRLAGDFYNEQFF. CDR3 in DNA: TGTGCCAGCAGCTTTAGACTAGCGGGAGATTTCTACAATGAGCAGTTCTTC.

CDR3 DNA: TGTGCCAGCAGCTTCACTACAGGGGGCAGCACCGGGGAGCTGTTTTTT. Its translation is CASSFTTGGSTGELFF. The V and J genes are TRBV7-3 and TRBJ2-2, with 9 bases identical to TRBD1. The CDR3 has 16 amino acids. Trimming took 3 bases from V and 4 from J; bases not matched to a gene: 6. CDR1 and CDR2 (germline): SGHTA, FQGTGA.

In its sample, this clone was seen a few times. The V call is TRBV4-3, the J call TRBJ1-4; the D gene is possibly TRBD1 (5 bases). CDR3 length: 14 amino acids. CDR1 is LGHNA, CDR2 YSLEER, per germline. V dropped 0 bases and J dropped 8 bases, with 10 bases sitting between them. The CDR3 region is CASSQDRASEKLFF. DNA of the CDR3: TGCGCCAGCAGCCAAGACAGGGCTTCAGAAAAACTGTTTTTT.